The T cell receptor (beta chain) under discussion was sequenced for a study of T-cell reconstitution after alpha-beta-depleted transplantation in children. Study outcomes and limitations: Some patients' high day-60 TCRbeta diversity was traced to surviving recipient T cells and thymic progenitors. At one year after transplant, newly produced T cells mostly accounted for T-cell counts and diversity.

This clonotype was recorded at least ten times. Its antigen is unknown. Unique molecular identifiers were built into the TCRbeta library. TCRdb re-called the PCR reads with MiXCR, one entry per CDR3 protein. Among 400,000 to 450,000 distinct CDR3 sequences listed, 43% were seen once. The receptor's source is a girl aged 2 to 9 with aplastic anemia, due to receive a stem cell transplant. The sample consisted of PBMCs, taken before TCRalphabeta/CD19-depleted stem cell transplant.

The CDR3 sequence: CASSPTLRDRKYEEQYF. CDR3 sequence (DNA): TGTGCCAGCTCACCTACACTCCGGGACCGTAAGTACGAGGAGCAGTACTTC. This chain joins TRBV18 and TRBJ2-7; D may match TRBD1 or TRBD2 (5 bases each). The CDR3 extends over 17 amino acids. From germline, CDR1 is KGHSH and CDR2 LQKENI. Trimming removed 3 bases from V and 7 bases from J, with 25 bases in between.